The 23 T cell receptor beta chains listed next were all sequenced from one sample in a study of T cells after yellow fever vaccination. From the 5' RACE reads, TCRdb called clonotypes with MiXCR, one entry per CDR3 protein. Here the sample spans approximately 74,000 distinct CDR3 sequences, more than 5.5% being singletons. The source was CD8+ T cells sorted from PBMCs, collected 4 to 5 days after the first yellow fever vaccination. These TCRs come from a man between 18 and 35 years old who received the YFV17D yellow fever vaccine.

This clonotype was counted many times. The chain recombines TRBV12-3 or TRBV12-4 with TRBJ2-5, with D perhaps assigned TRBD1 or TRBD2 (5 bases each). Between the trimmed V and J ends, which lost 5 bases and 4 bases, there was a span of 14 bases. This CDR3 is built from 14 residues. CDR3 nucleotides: TGTGCCAGCAGTCCAGTGGGGGTGGGAGAGACCCAGTACTTC. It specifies CASSPVGVGETQYF.

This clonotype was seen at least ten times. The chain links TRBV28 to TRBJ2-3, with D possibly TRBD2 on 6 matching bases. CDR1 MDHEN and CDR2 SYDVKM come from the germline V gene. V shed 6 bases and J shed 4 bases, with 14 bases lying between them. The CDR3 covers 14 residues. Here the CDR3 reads CASSRRWGADTQYF. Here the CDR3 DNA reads TGTGCCAGCAGCCGGAGGTGGGGGGCAGATACGCAGTATTTT.

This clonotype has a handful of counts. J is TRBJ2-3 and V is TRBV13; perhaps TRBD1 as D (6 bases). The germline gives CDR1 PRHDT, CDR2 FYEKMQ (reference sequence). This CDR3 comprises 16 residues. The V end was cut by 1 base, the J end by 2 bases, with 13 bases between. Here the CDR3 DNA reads TGTGCCAGCAGCTTAGACAGGGAGATGGCCACAGATACGCAGTATTTT. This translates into CASSLDREMATDTQYF.

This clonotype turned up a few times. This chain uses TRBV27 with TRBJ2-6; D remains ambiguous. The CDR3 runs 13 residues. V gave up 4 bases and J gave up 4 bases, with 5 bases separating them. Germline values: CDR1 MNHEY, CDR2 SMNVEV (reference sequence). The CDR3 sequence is CASSYGGANVLTF. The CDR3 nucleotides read TGTGCCAGCAGTTACGGAGGGGCCAACGTCCTGACTTTC.

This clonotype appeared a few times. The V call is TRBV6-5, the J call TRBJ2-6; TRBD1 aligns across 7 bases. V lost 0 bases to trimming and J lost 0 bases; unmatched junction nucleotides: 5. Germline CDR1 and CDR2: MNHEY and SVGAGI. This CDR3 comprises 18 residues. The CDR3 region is CASSYSYRGYSGANVLTF. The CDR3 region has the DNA TGTGCCAGCAGTTACTCTTACAGGGGCTACTCTGGGGCCAACGTCCTGACTTTC.

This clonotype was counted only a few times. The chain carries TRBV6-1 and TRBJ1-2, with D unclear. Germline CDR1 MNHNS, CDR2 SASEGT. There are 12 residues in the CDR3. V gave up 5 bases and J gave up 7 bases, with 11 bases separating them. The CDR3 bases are TGTGCCAGCAGTCCCTCGGCGGCTGGCTACACCTTC. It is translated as CASSPSAAGYTF.

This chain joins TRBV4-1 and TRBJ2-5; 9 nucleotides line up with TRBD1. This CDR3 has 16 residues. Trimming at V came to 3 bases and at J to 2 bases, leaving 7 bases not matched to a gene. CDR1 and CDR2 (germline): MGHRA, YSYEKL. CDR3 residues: CASSHRAGTGQETQYF. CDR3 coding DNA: TGCGCCAGCAGCCACAGAGCCGGGACAGGGCAAGAGACCCAGTACTTC.

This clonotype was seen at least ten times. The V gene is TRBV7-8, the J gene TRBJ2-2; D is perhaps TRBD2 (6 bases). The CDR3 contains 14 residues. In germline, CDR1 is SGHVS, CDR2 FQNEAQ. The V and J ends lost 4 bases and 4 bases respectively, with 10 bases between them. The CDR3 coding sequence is TGTGCCAGCAGCTCGAATAGCGGCACCGGGGAGCTGTTTTTT. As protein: CASSSNSGTGELFF.

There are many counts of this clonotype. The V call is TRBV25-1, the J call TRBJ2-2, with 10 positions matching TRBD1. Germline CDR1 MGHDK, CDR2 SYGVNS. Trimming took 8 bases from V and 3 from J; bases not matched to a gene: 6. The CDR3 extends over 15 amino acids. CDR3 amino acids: CASAAGTGDTGELFF. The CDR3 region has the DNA TGTGCCAGCGCAGCCGGGACAGGGGACACCGGGGAGCTGTTTTTT.

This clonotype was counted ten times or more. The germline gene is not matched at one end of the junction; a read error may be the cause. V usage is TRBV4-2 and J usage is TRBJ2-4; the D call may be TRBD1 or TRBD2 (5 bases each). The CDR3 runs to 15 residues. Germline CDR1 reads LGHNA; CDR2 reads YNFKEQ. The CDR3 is CASSQGIVGEDIQYF. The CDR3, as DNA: TGTGCTAGCAGCCAAGGAATCGTGGGGGAAGACATTCAGTACTTC.

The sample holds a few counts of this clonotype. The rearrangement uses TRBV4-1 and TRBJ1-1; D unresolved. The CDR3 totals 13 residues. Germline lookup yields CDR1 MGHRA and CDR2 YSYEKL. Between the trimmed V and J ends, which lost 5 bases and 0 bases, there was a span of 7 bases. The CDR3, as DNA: TGCGCCAGCAGCGCCACAGTGAACACTGAAGCTTTCTTT. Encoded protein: CASSATVNTEAFF.

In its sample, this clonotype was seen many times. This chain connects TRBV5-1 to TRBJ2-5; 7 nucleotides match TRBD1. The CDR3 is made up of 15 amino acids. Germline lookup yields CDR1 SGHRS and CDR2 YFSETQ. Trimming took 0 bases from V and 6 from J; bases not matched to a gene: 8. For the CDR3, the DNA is TGCGCCAGCAGCTTGGCCGGGACAGAAGGAAAGACCCAGTACTTC. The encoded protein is CASSLAGTEGKTQYF.

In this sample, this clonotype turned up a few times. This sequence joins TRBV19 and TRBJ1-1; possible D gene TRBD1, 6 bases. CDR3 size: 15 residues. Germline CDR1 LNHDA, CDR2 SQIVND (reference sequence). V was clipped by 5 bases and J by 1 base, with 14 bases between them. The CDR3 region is CASSLRQAGNTEAFF. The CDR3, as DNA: TGTGCCAGTAGTCTCCGACAGGCCGGGAACACTGAAGCTTTCTTT.

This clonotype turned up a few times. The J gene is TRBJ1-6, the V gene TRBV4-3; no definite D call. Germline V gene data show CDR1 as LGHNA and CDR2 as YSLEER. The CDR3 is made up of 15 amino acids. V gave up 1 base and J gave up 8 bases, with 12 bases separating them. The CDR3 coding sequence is TGCGCCAGCAGCCAAGCCCGGGGTAGGGATTCACCCCTCCACTTT. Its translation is CASSQARGRDSPLHF.

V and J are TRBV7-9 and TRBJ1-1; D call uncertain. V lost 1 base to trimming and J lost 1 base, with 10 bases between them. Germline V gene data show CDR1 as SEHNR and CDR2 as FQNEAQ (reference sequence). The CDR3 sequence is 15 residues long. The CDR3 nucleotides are TGTGCCAGCAGCTTAGTATCCCTCAAGAACACTGAAGCTTTCTTT. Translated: CASSLVSLKNTEAFF.

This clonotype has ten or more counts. CDR3 residues: CASSQGFGTDSTDTQYF. For the CDR3, the DNA is TGCGCCAGCAGCCAGGGATTCGGGACGGATAGCACAGATACGCAGTATTTT. This rearrangement joins TRBV4-1 to TRBJ2-3; D may correspond to TRBD1 or TRBD2 (5 bases each). CDR1 MGHRA and CDR2 YSYEKL come from the germline V gene. This CDR3 region has 17 residues. The V end lost 3 bases, the J end lost 0 bases, and 16 bases lay between the germline ends.

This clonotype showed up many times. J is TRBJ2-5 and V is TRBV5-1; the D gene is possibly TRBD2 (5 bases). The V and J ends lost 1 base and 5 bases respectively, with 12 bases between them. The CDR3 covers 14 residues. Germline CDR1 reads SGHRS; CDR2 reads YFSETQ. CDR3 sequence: CASSLRLRGETQYF. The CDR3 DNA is TGCGCCAGCAGCTTGCGTCTGAGAGGGGAGACCCAGTACTTC.

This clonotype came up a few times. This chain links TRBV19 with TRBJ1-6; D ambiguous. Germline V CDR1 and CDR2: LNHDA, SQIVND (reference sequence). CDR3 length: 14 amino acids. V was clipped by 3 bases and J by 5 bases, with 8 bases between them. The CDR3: CASSILGNNSPLHF. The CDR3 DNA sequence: TGTGCCAGTAGTATTTTGGGGAATAATTCACCCCTCCACTTT. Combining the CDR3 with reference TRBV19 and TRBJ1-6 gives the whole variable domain DGGITQSPKYLFRKEGQNVTLSCEQNLNHDAMYWYRQDPGQGLRLIYYSQIVNDFQKGDIAEGYSVSREKKESFPLTVTSAQKNPTAFYLCASSILGNNSPLHFGNGTRLTVT.

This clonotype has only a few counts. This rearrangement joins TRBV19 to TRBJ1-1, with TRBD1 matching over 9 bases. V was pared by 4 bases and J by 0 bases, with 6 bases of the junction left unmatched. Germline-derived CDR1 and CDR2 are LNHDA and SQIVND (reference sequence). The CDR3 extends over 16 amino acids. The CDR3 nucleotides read TGTGCCAGTAGTAGAGGGACAGGGACCTTGAACACTGAAGCTTTCTTT. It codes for CASSRGTGTLNTEAFF. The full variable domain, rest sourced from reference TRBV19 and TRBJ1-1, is DGGITQSPKYLFRKEGQNVTLSCEQNLNHDAMYWYRQDPGQGLRLIYYSQIVNDFQKGDIAEGYSVSREKKESFPLTVTSAQKNPTAFYLCASSRGTGTLNTEAFFGQGTRLTVV.

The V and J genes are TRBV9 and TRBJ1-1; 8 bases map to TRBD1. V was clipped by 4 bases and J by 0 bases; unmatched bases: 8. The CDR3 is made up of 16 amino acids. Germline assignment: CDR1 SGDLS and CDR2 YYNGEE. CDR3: CASSMDREGLNTEAFF. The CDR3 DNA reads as TGTGCCAGCAGCATGGACAGGGAGGGGCTGAACACTGAAGCTTTCTTT.

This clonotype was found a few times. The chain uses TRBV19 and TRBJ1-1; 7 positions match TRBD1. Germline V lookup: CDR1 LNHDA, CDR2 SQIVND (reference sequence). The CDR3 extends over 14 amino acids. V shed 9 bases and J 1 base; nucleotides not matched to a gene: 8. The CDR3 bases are TGTGCCAGCCGATCTTGGGACAGGAACACTGAAGCTTTCTTT. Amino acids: CASRSWDRNTEAFF. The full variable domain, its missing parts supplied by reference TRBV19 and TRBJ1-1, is DGGITQSPKYLFRKEGQNVTLSCEQNLNHDAMYWYRQDPGQGLRLIYYSQIVNDFQKGDIAEGYSVSREKKESFPLTVTSAQKNPTAFYLCASRSWDRNTEAFFGQGTRLTVV.

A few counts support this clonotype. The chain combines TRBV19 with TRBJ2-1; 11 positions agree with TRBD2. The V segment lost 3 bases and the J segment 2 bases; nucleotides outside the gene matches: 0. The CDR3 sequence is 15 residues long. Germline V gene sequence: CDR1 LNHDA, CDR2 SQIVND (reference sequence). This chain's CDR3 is CASSMGLAAYNEQFF. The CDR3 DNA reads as TGTGCCAGTAGTATGGGACTAGCGGCCTACAATGAGCAGTTCTTC.

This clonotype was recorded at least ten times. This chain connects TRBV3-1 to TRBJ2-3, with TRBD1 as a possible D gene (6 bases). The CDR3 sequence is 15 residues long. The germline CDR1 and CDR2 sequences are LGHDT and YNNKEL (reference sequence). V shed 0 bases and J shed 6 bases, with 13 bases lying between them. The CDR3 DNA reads TGTGCCAGCAGCCAAGACGGGGCAGGGGTGGATACGCAGTATTTT. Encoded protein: CASSQDGAGVDTQYF.